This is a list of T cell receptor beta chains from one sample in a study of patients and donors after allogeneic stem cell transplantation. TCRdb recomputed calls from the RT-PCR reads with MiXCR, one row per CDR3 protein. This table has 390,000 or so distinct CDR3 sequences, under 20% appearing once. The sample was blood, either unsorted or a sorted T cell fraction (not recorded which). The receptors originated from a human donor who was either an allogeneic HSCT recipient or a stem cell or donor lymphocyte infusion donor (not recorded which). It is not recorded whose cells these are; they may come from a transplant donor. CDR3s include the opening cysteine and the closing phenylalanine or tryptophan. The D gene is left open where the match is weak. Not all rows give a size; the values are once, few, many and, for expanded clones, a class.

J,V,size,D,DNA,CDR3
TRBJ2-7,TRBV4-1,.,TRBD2,TGCGCCAGCAGCCCGGGGGGAGTCTACGAGCAGTACTTC,CASSPGGVYEQYF
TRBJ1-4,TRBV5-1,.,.,TGCGCCAGCAGGGATCAGGGCGGGGGTAATGAAAAACTGTTTTTT,CASRDQGGGNEKLFF
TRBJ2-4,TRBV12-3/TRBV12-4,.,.,TGTGCCAGCAGCCTCGGCCGGGCCAAAAACATTCAGTACTTC,CASSLGRAKNIQYF
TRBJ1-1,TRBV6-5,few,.,TGTGCCAGCACCAGGGGCAGGGAAGCTTTCTTT,CASTRGREAFF
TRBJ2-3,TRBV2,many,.,TGTGCCAGCAGGGAGAACACAGATACGCAGTATTTT,CASRENTDTQYF
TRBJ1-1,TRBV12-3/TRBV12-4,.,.,TGTGCCAGCAGGGGACGGCGAAAAGCTGAAGCTTTCTTT,CASRGRRKAEAFF
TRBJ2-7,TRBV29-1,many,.,TGCAGCGTCCGACCGGAGGTCCACGAGCAGTACTTC,CSVRPEVHEQYF
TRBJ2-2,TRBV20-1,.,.,TGCAGTGCTGCCCGTATTGGGGACACCGGGGAGCTGTTTTTT,CSAARIGDTGELFF
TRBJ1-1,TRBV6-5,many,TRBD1,TGTGCCAGCCAGGGGGGGCCTGAAGCTTTCTTT,CASQGGPEAFF
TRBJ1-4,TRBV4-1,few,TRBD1,TGCGCCAGCAGCCAAGGCAGGGGGCGCGATGAAAAACTGTTTTTT,CASSQGRGRDEKLFF
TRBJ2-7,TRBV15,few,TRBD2,TGTGCCACCAGCAGACCAAAGACTAGCGGGGGGGCCTACGAGCAGTACTTC,CATSRPKTSGGAYEQYF
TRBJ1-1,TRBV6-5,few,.,TGTGCCAGCAGTTGGACAGTAGTGAACACTGAAGCTTTCTTT,CASSWTVVNTEAFF
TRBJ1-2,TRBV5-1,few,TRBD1,TGCGCCAGCAGCTTGGCCGGGGACAGGGGATATGGCTACACCTTC,CASSLAGDRGYGYTF
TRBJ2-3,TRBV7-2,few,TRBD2,TGTGCCAGCAGGTTAGCGGGGCTAAAAGATACGCAGTATTTT,CASRLAGLKDTQYF
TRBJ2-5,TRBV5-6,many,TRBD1,TGTGCCAGCAGTCGGGACAGGGAGACCCAGTACTTC,CASSRDRETQYF
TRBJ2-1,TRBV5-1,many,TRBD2,TGCGCCAGCAGCTTGGAGGCGGGAGGGCCCCACAATGAGCAGTTCTTC,CASSLEAGGPHNEQFF
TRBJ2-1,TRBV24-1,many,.,TGTGCCACCAGTGTCCGCTCGGCAGGGAGGTACAATGAGCAGTTCTTC,CATSVRSAGRYNEQFF
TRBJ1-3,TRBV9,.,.,TGTGCCAGTAAACAGGGATCTGGAAACACCATATATTTT,CASKQGSGNTIYF
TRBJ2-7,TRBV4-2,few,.,TGTGCCAGCAGCCAAGTCGGTTCCTACGAGCAGTACTTC,CASSQVGSYEQYF
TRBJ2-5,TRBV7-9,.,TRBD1,TGTGCCAGCAGCCTACTGTCCGGGACAGGGCAAGAGACCCAGTACTTC,CASSLLSGTGQETQYF
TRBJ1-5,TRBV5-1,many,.,TGCGCCAGCAGCTGGGGACTGAATCAGCCCCAGCATTTT,CASSWGLNQPQHF
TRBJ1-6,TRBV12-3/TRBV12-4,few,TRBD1,TGTGCCAGCGCTCCCGGACAGGTTAATAATTCACCCCTCCACTTT,CASAPGQVNNSPLHF
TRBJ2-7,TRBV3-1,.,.,TGTGCCAGCAGCCCCCGGACATACAACAACGAGCAGTACTTC,CASSPRTYNNEQYF
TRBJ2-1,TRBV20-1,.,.,TGCAGTGCGAGTTTTATCGGAAGGAAAAGCGGGCCTCGCGGTGAGCAGTTCTTC,CSASFIGRKSGPRGEQFF
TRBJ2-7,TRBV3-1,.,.,TGTGCCAGCAGAGGAGCGAACAGGTACGAGCAGTACTTC,CASRGANRYEQYF
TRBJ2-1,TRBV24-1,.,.,TGTGCCACCAGTGACCACGGGCAGGGGCTGAATGAGCAGTTCTTC,CATSDHGQGLNEQFF
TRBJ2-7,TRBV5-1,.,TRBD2,TGCGCCAGCAGCCGTGCCCCTTTAGCGGGTACTTCCACCTACGAGCAGTACTTC,CASSRAPLAGTSTYEQYF
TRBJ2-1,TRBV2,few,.,TGTGCCAGCAGTGAGGAACGGGGGCGGATCGAGCAGTTCTTC,CASSEERGRIEQFF
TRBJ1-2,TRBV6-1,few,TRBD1,TGTGCCAGCAGCCAGACAGGGGGCGGCTATGGCTACACCTTC,CASSQTGGGYGYTF
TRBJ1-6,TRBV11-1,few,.,TGTGCCAGCAGCCCCGACCGACCCAGGGCAGGGTATAATTCACCCCTCCACTTT,CASSPDRPRAGYNSPLHF
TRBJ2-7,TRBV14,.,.,TGTGCCAGCAGCCAAGATCTTTCACGGACCTACGAGCAGTACTTC,CASSQDLSRTYEQYF
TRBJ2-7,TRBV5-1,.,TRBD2,TGCGCCAGCAGCTTCGGACTAGCGCTGGTCTACGAGCAGTACTTC,CASSFGLALVYEQYF
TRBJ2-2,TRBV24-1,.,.,TGTGCCACCAGTTGGAAGGGAGCGAACACCGGGGAGCTGTTTTTT,CATSWKGANTGELFF
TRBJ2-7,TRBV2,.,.,TGTGCCAGCAGTTGGGGAATGGCCTACGAGCAGTACTTC,CASSWGMAYEQYF
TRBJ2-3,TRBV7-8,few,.,TGTGCCAGCAGCTTAGGGCTGAGGGCCAGCACAGATACGCAGTATTTT,CASSLGLRASTDTQYF
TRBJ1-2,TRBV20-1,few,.,TGCAGTGCTACTATAAGGGAGGAAGGGTATGGCTACACCTTC,CSATIREEGYGYTF
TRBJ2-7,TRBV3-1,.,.,TGTGCCAGCAGCCAATCCGGGGCCGGTAGCGAATACGAGCAGTACTTC,CASSQSGAGSEYEQYF
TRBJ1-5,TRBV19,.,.,TGTGCCAGTAGCTCGACAGTAAATCAGCCCCAGCATTTT,CASSSTVNQPQHF
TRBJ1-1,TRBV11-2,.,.,TGTGCCAGCAGCTTAGGACCCCGGGGAGGGACTGAAGCTTTCTTT,CASSLGPRGGTEAFF
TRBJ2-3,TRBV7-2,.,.,TGTGCCAGCAGCCTACAGGGATTCACAGATACGCAGTATTTT,CASSLQGFTDTQYF
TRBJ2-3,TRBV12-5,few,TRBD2,TGTGCTAGTGGTTCACGGGGGGGCGGCACAGATACGCAGTATTTT,CASGSRGGGTDTQYF
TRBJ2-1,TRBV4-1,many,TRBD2,TGCGCCAGCAGCCAAGATCTGAGGACTAGCGGTAACAATGAGCAGTTCTTC,CASSQDLRTSGNNEQFF
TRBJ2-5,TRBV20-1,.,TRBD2,TGCAGTGCTAGGGGGGGACTAGCCAAACAAGAGACCCAGTACTTC,CSARGGLAKQETQYF
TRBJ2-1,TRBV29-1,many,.,TGCAGCGTGGAAGAGTCAGGGACATACAATGAGCAGTTCTTC,CSVEESGTYNEQFF
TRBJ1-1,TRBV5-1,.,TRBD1,TGCGCCAGCAGCGGGACAGTACTGAACACTGAAGCTTTCTTT,CASSGTVLNTEAFF
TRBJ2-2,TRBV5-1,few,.,TGCGCCAGCAGCTTGGGGTCCTCCCCGAACACCGGGGAGCTGTTTTTT,CASSLGSSPNTGELFF
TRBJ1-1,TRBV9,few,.,TGTGCCAGCAGCGAAGAGGGCAGCATGAACACTGAAGCTTTCTTT,CASSEEGSMNTEAFF
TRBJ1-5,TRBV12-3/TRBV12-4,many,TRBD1,TGTGCCAGCAGTTTAATGAGGACAGGGGTTCAGCCCCAGCATTTT,CASSLMRTGVQPQHF